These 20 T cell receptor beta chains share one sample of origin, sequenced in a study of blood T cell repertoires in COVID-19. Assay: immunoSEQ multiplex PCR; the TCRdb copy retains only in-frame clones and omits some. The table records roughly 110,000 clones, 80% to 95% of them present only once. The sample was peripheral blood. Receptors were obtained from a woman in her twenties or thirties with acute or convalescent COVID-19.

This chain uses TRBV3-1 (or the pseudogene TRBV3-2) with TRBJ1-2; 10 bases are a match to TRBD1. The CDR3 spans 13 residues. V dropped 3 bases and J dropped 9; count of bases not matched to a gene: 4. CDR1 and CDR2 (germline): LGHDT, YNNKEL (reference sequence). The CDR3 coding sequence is TGTGCCAGCAGCCAGACGGGACAGGGGCGCTACACCTTC. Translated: CASSQTGQGRYTF.

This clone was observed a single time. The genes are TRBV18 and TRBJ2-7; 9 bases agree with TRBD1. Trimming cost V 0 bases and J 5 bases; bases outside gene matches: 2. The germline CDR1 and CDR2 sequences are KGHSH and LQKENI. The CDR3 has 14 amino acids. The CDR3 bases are TGTGCCAGCTCACCACCCGGGACAGGGAACGAGCAGTACTTC. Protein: CASSPPGTGNEQYF.

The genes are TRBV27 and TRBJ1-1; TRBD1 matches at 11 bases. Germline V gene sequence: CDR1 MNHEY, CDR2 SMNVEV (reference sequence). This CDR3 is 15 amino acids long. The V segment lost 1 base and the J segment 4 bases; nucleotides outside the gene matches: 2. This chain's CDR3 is CASSLLGTGGTEAFF. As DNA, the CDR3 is TGTGCCAGCAGTTTATTAGGGACAGGGGGCACTGAAGCTTTCTTT.

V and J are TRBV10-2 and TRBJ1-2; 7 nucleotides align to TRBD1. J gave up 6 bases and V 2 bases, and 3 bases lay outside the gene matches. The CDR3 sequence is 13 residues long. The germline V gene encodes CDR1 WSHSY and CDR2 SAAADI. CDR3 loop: CASSETGADGYTF. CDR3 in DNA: TGCGCCAGCAGTGAGACAGGGGCGGATGGCTACACCTTC.

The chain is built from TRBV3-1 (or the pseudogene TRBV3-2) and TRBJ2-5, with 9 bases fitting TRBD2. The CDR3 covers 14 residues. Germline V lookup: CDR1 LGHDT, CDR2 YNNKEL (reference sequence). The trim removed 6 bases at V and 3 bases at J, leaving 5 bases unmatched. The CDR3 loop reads CASRTSGLKETQYF. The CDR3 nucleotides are TGTGCCAGCAGGACTAGCGGACTCAAAGAGACCCAGTACTTC.

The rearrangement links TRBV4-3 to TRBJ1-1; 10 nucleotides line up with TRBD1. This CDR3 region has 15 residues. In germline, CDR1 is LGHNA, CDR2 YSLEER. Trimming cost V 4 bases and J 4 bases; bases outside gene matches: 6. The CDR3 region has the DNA TGCGCCAGCAGCCTGACCTGGACAGGGGGCACTGAAGCTTTCTTT. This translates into CASSLTWTGGTEAFF.

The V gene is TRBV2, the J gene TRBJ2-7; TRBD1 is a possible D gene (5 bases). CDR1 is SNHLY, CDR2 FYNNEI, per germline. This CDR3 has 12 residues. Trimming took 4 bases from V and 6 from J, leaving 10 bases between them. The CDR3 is CASSGQITEQYF. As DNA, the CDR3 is TGTGCCAGCAGTGGACAGATCACCGAGCAGTACTTC.

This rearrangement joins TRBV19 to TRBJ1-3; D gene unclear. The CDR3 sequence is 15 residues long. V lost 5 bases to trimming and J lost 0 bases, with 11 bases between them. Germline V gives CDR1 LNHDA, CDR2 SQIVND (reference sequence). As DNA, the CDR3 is TGTGCCAGTAGTGTTCAGGACTTCTCTGGAAACACCATATATTTT. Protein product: CASSVQDFSGNTIYF.

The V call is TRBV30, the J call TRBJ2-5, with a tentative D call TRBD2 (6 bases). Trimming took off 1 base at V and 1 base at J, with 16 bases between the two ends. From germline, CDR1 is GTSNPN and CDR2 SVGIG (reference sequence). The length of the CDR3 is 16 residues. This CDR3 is CAWSGRALIGQETQYF. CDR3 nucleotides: TGTGCCTGGAGTGGGAGGGCACTAATCGGCCAAGAGACCCAGTACTTC. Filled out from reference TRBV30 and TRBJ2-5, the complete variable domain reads SQTIHQWPATLVQPVGSPLSLECTVEGTSNPNLYWYRQAAGRGLQLLFYSVGIGQISSEVPQNLSASRPQDRQFILSSKKLLLSDSGFYLCAWSGRALIGQETQYFGPGTRLLVL.

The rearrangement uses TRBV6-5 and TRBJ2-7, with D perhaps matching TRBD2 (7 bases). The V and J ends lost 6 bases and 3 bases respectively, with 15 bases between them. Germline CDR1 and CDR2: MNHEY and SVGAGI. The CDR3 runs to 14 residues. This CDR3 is CASRKGGQDYEQYF. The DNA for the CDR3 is TGTGCCAGCAGGAAGGGGGGGCAAGACTACGAGCAGTACTTC.

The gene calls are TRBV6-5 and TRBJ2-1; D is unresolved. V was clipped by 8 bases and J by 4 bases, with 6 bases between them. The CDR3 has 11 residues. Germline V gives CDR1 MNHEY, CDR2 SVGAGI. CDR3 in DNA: TGTGCCAGCGAGCAATACAATGAGCAGTTCTTC. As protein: CASEQYNEQFF.

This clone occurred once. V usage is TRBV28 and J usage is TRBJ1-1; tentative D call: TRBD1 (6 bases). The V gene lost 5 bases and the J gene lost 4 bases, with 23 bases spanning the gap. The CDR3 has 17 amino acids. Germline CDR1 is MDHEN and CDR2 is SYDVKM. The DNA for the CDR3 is TGTGCCAGCAGTCCTCCCCTACCACAGGGCGGAGTCACTGAAGCTTTCTTT. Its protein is CASSPPLPQGGVTEAFF. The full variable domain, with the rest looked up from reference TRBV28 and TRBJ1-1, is DVKVTQSSRYLVKRTGEKVFLECVQDMDHENMFWYRQDPGLGLRLIYFSYDVKMKEKGDIPEGYSVSREKKERFSLILESASTNQTSMYLCASSPPLPQGGVTEAFFGQGTRLTVV.

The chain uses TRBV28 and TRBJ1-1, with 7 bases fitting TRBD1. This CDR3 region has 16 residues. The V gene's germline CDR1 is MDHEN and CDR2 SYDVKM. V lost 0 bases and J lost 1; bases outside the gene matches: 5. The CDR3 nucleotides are TGTGCCAGCAGTTTATGGGCAGGGGGGAGGAACACTGAAGCTTTCTTT. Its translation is CASSLWAGGRNTEAFF.

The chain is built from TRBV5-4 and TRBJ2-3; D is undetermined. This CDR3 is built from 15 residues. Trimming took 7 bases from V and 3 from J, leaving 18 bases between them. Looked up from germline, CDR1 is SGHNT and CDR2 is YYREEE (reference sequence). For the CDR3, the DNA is TGTGCCAGCCATATAATAGTAGAGGCGACAGATACGCAGTATTTT. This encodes CASHIIVEATDTQYF.

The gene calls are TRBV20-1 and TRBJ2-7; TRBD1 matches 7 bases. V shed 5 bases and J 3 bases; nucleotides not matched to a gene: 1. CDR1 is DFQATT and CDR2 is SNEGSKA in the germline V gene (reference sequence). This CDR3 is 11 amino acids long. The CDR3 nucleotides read TGCAGTGCTCCAGGGGGCTACGAGCAGTACTTC. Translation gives CSAPGGYEQYF.

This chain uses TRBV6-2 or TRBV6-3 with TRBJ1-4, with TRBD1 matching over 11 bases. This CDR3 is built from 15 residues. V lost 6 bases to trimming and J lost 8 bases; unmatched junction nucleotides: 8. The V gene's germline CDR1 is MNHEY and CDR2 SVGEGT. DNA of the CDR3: TGTGCCAGCAGCCCTCCGGGACAGGGGGGCGAAAAACTGTTTTTT. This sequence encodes CASSPPGQGGEKLFF.

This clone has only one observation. CDR3 in amino acids: CASSPLSTGGNQPQHF. The CDR3 bases are TGTGCCAGCTCACCACTAAGTACAGGAGGCAATCAGCCCCAGCATTTT. The V gene is TRBV18, the J gene TRBJ1-5, with D possibly being TRBD1 (5 bases). V lost 1 base to trimming and J lost 2 bases, with 12 bases between them. CDR3 size: 16 residues. Germline V lookup: CDR1 KGHSH, CDR2 LQKENI.

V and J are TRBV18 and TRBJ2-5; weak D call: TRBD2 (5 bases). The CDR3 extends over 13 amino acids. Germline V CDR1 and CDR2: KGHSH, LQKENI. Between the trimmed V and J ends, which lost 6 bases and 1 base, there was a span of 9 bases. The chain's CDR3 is CASSPGIQETQYF. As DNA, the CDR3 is TGTGCCAGCTCCCCGGGGATCCAAGAGACCCAGTACTTC. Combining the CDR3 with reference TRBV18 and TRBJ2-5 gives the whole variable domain NAGVMQNPRHLVRRRGQEARLRCSPMKGHSHVYWYRQLPEEGLKFMVYLQKENIIDESGMPKERFSAEFPKEGPSILRIQQVVRGDSAAYFCASSPGIQETQYFGPGTRLLVL.

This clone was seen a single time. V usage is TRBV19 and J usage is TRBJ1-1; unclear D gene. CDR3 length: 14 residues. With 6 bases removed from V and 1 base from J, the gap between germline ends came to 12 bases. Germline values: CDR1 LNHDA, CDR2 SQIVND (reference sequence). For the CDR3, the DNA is TGTGCCAGTAGGCTAGGATCCAAGAACACTGAAGCTTTCTTT. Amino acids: CASRLGSKNTEAFF.

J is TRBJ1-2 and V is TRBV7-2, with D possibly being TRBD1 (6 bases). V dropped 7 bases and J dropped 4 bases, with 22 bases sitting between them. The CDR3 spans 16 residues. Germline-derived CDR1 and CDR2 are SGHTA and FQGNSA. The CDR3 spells CASIDRTLKTIYGYTF. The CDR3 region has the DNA TGTGCCAGCATCGACAGGACCCTAAAAACGATCTATGGCTACACCTTC.